This TCR beta chain is from a study of T cell changes during pregnancy in multiple sclerosis. Some clones are missing from TCRdb's copy, which holds only in-frame ones; the method was immunoSEQ multiplex PCR. The sample carries under 60,000 clones, roughly 90% recorded once. The V end was cut by 6 bases, the J end by 1 base, with 15 bases between. Germline V lookup: CDR1 LNHDA, CDR2 SQIVND (reference sequence). The CDR3 covers 15 residues. This rearrangement joins TRBV19 to TRBJ1-1; a weak D match, TRBD1 (6 bases). This material consisted of CD4+ T cells from peripheral blood mononuclear cells, taken after pregnancy. The sequence derives from a female donor with multiple sclerosis, enrolled in a pregnancy study. The CDR3 region is CASRRTALQNTEAFF. As DNA, the CDR3 is TGTGCCAGTAGACGGACAGCTCTCCAGAACACTGAAGCTTTCTTT. The full variable domain, its missing parts supplied by reference TRBV19 and TRBJ1-1, is DGGITQSPKYLFRKEGQNVTLSCEQNLNHDAMYWYRQDPGQGLRLIYYSQIVNDFQKGDIAEGYSVSREKKESFPLTVTSAQKNPTAFYLCASRRTALQNTEAFFGQGTRLTVV.